The 5 T cell receptor beta chains below all came from one sample that was sequenced in a study of cytomegalovirus exposure and HLA in healthy donors. PCR involved 60 Vbeta and 13 Jbeta primers. The assay was immunoSEQ multiplex PCR, and TCRdb's table has in-frame clones only and misses some. The sample has about 35,000 clones, 90% seen once. The sequenced sample consisted of PBMCs. The receptors shown here come from a woman aged 18-29 years in good health and CMV-seronegative.

The J gene is TRBJ1-1, the V gene TRBV18; 9 nucleotides line up with TRBD1. The junction had 6 bases not matched to a gene; V was cut back by 2 bases and J by 5 bases. Germline V CDR1 and CDR2: KGHSH, LQKENI. CDR3 length: 15 residues. CDR3 DNA sequence: TGTGCCAGCTCACCATCGGGGACAGGGACGACTGAAGCTTTCTTT. Its protein is CASSPSGTGTTEAFF.

The chain employs TRBV7-8 and TRBJ2-5; 10 nucleotides agree with TRBD2. This CDR3 has 14 amino acids. Germline V gene sequence: CDR1 SGHVS, CDR2 FQNEAQ. The ends lost 5 bases at V and 3 bases at J; junction bases unmatched: 3. This chain's CDR3 is CASSRTSGKETQYF. Here the CDR3 DNA reads TGTGCCAGCAGCCGGACTAGCGGAAAAGAGACCCAGTACTTC.

CDR3 sequence reads: CASSQEASGTGELFF. The CDR3 DNA is TGCGCCAGCAGCCAAGAGGCGTCGGGCACCGGGGAGCTGTTTTTT. The genes are TRBV4-1 and TRBJ2-2; D unclear. The length of the CDR3 is 15 residues. Trimming took 0 bases from V and 4 from J, leaving 9 bases between them. In germline, CDR1 is MGHRA, CDR2 YSYEKL.

The chain uses TRBV5-1 and TRBJ2-5, with TRBD1 identical over 7 bases. CDR1 and CDR2 from the germline V gene are SGHRS and YFSETQ. The CDR3 is 14 residues long. The junction had 4 bases not matched to a gene; V was cut back by 4 bases and J by 1 base. CDR3: CASSGGQSQETQYF. As DNA, the CDR3 is TGCGCCAGCAGCGGGGGACAGAGCCAAGAGACCCAGTACTTC. Together with reference TRBV5-1 and TRBJ2-5, the CDR3 gives the full variable domain: KAGVTQTPRYLIKTRGQQVTLSCSPISGHRSVSWYQQTPGQGLQFLFEYFSETQRNKGNFPGRFSGRQFSNSRSEMNVSTLELGDSALYLCASSGGQSQETQYFGPGTRLLVL.

This clone was observed a single time. The rearrangement links TRBV9 to TRBJ2-2; D not certain. The CDR3 totals 14 residues. CDR1 and CDR2 (germline): SGDLS, YYNGEE. V was pared by 0 bases and J by 1 base, with 4 bases between. CDR3 coding DNA: TGTGCCAGCAGCGTAGGACAGAACACCGGGGAGCTGTTTTTT. Residues: CASSVGQNTGELFF.